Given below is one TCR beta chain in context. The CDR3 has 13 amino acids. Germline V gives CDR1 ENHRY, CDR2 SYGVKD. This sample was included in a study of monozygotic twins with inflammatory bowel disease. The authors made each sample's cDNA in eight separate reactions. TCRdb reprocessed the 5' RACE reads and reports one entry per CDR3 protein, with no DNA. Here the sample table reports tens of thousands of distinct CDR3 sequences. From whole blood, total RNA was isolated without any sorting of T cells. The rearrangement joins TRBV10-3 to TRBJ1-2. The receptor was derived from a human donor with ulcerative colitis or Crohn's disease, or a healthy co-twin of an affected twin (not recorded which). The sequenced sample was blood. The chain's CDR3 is CATRRESQYGYTF.